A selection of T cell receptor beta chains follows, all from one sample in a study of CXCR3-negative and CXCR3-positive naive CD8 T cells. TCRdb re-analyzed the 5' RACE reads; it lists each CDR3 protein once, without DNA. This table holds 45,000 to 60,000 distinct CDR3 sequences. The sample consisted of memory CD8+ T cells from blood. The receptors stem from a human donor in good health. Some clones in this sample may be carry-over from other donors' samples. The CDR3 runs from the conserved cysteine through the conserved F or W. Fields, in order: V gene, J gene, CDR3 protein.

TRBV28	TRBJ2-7	CASSLVGGEFSHEQYF
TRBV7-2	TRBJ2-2	CASSFVGGHTGELFF
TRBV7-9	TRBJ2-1	CASSLLQGAGNEQFF
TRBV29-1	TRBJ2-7	CSVEDTANRAYEQYF
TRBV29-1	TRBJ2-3	CSVEDRDRGADTQYF
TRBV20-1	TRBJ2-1	CSADSGGSYNEQFF
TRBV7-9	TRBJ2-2	CASSLLGTNTGELFF
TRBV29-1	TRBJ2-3	CSASVGGATDTQYF
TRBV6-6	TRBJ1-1	CASSYEGLNTEAFF
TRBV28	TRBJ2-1	CASSIRTGEYNEQFF
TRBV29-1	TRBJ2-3	CSVPGQGTDTQYF
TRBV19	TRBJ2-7	CATAADSYEQYF
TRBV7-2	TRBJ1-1	CASSFLPANTEAFF
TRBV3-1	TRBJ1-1	CASSQDSGDTEAFF
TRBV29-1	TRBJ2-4	CSVAGTVLSLAKNIQYF
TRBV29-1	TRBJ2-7	CSVDSGKSSYEQYF
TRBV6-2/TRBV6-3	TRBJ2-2	CASSPPGLETGELFF
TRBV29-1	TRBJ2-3	CSVGSADTQYF
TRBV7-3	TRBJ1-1	CASSPRDTMNTEAFF
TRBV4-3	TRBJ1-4	CASSQDDPQPYEKLFF